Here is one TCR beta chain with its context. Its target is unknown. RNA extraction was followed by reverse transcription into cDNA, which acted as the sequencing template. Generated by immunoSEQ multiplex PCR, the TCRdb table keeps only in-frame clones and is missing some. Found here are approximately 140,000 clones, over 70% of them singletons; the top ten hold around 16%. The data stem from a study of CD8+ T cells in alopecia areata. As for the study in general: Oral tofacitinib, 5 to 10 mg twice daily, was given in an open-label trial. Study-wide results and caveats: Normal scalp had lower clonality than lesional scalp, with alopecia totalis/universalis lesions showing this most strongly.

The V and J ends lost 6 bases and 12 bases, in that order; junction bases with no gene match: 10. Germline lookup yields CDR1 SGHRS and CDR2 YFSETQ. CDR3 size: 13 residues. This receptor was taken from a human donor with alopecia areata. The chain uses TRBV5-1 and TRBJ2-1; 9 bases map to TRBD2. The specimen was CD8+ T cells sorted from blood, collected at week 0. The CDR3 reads CASTPAGGLGQFF. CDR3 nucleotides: TGCGCCAGCACCCCCGCGGGAGGGTTAGGGCAGTTCTTC.